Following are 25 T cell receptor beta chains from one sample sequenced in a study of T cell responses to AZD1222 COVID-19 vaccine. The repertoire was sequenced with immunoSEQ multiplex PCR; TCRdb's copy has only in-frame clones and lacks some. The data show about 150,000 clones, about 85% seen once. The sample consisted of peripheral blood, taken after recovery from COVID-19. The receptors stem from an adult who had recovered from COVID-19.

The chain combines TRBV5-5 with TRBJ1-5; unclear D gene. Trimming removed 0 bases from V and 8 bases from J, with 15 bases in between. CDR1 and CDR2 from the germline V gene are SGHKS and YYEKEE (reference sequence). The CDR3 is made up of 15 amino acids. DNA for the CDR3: TGTGCCAGCAGCTTGGGCGAGGGCTCTAGGGAGCCCCAGCATTTT. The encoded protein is CASSLGEGSREPQHF.

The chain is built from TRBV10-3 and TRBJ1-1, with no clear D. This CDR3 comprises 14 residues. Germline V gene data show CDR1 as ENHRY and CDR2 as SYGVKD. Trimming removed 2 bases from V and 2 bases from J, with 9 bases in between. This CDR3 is CAISEGRFNTEAFF. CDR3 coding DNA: TGTGCCATCAGTGAGGGACGATTTAACACTGAAGCTTTCTTT.

In DNA form, the CDR3 reads TGCGCCAGCAGCATCGCAGGGCGGGATAATGAAAAACTGTTTTTT. The encoded protein is CASSIAGRDNEKLFF. The genes are TRBV5-1 and TRBJ1-4, with a weak D call TRBD1 (5 bases). The CDR3 totals 15 residues. CDR1 is SGHRS, CDR2 YFSETQ, per germline. The germline V and J ends were trimmed by 4 bases and 4 bases, with 14 bases remaining between them. Drawing the rest from reference TRBV5-1 and TRBJ1-4, the complete variable domain is KAGVTQTPRYLIKTRGQQVTLSCSPISGHRSVSWYQQTPGQGLQFLFEYFSETQRNKGNFPGRFSGRQFSNSRSEMNVSTLELGDSALYLCASSIAGRDNEKLFFGSGTQLSVL.

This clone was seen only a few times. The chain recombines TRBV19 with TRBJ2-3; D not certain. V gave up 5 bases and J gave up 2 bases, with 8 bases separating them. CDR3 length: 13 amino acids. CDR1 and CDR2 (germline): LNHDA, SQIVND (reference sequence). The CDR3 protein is CASSGQNTDTQYF. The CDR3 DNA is TGTGCCAGTAGTGGCCAAAACACAGATACGCAGTATTTT.

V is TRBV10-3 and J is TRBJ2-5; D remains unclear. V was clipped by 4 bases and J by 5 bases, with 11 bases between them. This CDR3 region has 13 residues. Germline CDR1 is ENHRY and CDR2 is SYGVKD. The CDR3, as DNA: TGTGCCATCAGTGGGTCCCCCCAGGAGACCCAGTACTTC. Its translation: CAISGSPQETQYF.

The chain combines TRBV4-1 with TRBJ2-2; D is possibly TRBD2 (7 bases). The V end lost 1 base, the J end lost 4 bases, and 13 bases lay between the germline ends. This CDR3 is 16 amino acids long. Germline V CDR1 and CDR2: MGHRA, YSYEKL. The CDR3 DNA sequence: TGCGCCAGCAGCCAAGGCCCGGGGGGCCCCACCGGGGAGCTGTTTTTT. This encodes CASSQGPGGPTGELFF.

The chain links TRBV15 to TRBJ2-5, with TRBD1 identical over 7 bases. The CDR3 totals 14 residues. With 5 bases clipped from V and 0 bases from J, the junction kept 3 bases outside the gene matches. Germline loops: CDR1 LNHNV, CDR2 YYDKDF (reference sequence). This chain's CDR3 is CATSRRGYQETQYF. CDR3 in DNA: TGTGCCACCAGCCGCAGGGGGTACCAAGAGACCCAGTACTTC.

In DNA, the CDR3 is TGTGCCAGCAGCCAAGATCGGGGAACCGGGGAGCTGTTTTTT. This encodes CASSQDRGTGELFF. The genes are TRBV4-2 and TRBJ2-2, with D possibly TRBD2 on 5 matching bases. V gave up 0 bases and J gave up 5 bases, with 7 bases separating them. The CDR3 covers 14 residues. CDR1 is LGHNA and CDR2 is YNFKEQ in the germline V gene.

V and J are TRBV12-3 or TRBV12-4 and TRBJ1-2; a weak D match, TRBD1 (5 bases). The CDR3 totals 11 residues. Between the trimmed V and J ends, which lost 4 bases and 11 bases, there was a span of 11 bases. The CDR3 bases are TGTGCCAGCAGTTCCAGGGTGGGTTACACCTTC. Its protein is CASSSRVGYTF.

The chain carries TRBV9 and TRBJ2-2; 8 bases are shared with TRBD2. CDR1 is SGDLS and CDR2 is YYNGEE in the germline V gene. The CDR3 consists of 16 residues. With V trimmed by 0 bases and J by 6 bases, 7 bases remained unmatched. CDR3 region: CASSVGSGSLAGELFF. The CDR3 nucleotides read TGTGCCAGCAGCGTAGGGAGCGGGAGTCTGGCCGGGGAGCTGTTTTTT.

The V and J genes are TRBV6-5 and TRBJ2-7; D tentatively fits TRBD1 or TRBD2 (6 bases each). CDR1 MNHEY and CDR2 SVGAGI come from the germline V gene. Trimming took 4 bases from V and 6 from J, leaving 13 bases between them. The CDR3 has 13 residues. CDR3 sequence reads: CASSLGGAGEQYF. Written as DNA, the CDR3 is TGTGCCAGCAGTTTGGGGGGCGCGGGCGAGCAGTACTTC.

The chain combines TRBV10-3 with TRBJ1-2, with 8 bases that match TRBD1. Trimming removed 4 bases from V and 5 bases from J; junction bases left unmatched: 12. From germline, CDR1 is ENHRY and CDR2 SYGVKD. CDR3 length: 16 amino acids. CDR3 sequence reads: CAISVSPPGQEYGYTF. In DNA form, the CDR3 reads TGTGCCATCAGTGTTTCACCGCCGGGACAGGAATATGGCTACACCTTC.

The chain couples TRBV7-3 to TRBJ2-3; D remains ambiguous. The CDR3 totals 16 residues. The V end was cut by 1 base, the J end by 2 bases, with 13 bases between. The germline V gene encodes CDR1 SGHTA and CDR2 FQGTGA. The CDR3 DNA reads TGTGCCAGCAGCTTAAACCCTACGACTTACACAGATACGCAGTATTTT. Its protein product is CASSLNPTTYTDTQYF.

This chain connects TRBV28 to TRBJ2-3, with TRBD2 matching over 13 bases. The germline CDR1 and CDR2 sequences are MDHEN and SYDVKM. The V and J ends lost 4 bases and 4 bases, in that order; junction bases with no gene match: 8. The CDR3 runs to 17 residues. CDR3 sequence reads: CASSSSGLAGVSDTQYF. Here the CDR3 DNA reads TGTGCCAGCAGTTCCTCCGGACTAGCGGGAGTTTCAGATACGCAGTATTTT.

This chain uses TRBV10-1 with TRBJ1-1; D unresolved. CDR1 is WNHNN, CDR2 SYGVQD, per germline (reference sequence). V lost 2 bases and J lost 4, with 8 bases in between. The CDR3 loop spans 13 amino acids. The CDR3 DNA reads TGCGCCAGCAGTGAGCGTCTGGGCACTGAAGCTTTCTTT. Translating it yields CASSERLGTEAFF.

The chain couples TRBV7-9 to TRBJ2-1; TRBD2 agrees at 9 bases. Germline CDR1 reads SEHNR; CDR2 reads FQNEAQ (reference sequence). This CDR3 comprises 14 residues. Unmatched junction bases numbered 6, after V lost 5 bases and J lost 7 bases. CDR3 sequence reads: CASSGGRERNEQFF. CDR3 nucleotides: TGTGCCAGCAGCGGCGGGAGGGAGAGGAATGAGCAGTTCTTC.

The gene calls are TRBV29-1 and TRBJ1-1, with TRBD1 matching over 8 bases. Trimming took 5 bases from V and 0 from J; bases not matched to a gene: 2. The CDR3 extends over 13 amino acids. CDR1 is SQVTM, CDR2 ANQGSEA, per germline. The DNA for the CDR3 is TGCAGCGTTCGACAGGGGATGAACACTGAAGCTTTCTTT. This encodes CSVRQGMNTEAFF.

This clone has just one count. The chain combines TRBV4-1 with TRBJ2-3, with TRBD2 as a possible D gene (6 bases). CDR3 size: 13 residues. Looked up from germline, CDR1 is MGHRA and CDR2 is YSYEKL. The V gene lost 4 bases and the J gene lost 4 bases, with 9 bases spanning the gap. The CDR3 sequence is CASSPGEADTQYF. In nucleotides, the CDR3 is TGCGCCAGCAGCCCGGGAGAGGCAGATACGCAGTATTTT.

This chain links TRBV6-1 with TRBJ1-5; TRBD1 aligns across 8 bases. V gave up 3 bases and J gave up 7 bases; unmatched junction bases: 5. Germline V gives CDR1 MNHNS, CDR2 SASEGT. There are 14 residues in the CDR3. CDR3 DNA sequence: TGTGCCAGCAGTGAGACAGGGGACGAGCAGCCCCAGCATTTT. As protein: CASSETGDEQPQHF.

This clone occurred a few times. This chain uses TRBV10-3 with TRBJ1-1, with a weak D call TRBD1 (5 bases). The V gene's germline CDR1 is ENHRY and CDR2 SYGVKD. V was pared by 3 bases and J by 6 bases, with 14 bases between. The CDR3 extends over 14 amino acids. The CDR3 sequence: CAISDSGGGAEAFF. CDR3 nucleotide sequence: TGTGCCATCAGTGACTCGGGGGGAGGGGCTGAAGCTTTCTTT.

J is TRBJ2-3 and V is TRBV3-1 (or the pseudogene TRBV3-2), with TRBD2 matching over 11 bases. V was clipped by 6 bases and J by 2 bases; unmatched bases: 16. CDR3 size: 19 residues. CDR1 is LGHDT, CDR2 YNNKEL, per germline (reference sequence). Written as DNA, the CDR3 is TGTGCCAGCAGTCTCCGACTAGCGGGGTACCCCTCCAACACAGATACGCAGTATTTT. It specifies CASSLRLAGYPSNTDTQYF.

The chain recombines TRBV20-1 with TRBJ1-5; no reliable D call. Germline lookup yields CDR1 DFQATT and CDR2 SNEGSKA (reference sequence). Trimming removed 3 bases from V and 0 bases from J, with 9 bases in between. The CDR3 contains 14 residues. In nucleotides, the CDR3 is TGCAGTGCTAGTGAAGAATATAGCAATCAGCCCCAGCATTTT. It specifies CSASEEYSNQPQHF.

CDR3 sequence: CASSLMSSGSSYEQYF. The DNA for the CDR3 is TGCGCCAGCAGCTTGATGTCTAGCGGTAGCTCCTACGAGCAGTACTTC. V gene TRBV5-1 combines with J gene TRBJ2-7; 7 bases line up with TRBD2. CDR3 size: 16 residues. The germline CDR1 and CDR2 sequences are SGHRS and YFSETQ. The V gene end was trimmed by 1 base and the J gene end by 0 bases; junction bases not matched to a gene: 7.

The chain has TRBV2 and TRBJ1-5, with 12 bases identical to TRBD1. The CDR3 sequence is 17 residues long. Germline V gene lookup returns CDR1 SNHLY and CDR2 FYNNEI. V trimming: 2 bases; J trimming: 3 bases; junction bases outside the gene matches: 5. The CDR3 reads CASSEFEGQGANQPQHF. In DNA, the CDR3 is TGTGCCAGCAGTGAATTTGAGGGACAGGGGGCCAATCAGCCCCAGCATTTT.

CDR3 nucleotide sequence: TGTGCCAGCAGCCCCGGACTAGCGCGATACGAGCAGTACTTC. Amino acid sequence: CASSPGLARYEQYF. The rearrangement joins TRBV7-2 to TRBJ2-7; TRBD2 matches 9 bases. The length of the CDR3 is 14 residues. Germline V gene data show CDR1 as SGHTA and CDR2 as FQGNSA. V lost 5 bases, J lost 4 bases, and 6 bases stayed unmatched.